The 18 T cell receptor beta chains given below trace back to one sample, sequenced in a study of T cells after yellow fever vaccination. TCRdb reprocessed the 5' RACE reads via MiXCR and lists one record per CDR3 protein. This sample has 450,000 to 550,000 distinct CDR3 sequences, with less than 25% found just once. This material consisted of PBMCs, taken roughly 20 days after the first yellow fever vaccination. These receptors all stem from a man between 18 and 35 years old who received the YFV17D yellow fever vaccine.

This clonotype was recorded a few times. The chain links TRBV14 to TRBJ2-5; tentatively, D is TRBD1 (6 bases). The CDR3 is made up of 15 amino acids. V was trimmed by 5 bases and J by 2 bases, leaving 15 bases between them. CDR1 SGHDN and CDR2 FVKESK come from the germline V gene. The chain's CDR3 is CASSKIWTVQETQYF. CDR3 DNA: TGTGCCAGCAGCAAAATATGGACAGTTCAAGAGACCCAGTACTTC.

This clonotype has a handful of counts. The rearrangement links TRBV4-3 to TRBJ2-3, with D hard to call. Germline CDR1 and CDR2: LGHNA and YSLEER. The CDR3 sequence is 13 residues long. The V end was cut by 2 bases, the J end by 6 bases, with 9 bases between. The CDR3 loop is CASSQWRGDTQYF. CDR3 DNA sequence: TGCGCCAGCAGCCAATGGAGAGGTGATACGCAGTATTTT.

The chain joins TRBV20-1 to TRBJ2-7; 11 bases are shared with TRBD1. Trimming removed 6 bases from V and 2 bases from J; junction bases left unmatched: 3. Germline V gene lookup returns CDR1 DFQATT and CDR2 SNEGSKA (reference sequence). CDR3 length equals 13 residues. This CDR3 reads CSAKGQGAYEQYF. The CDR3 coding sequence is TGCAGTGCAAAGGGACAGGGGGCCTACGAGCAGTACTTC.

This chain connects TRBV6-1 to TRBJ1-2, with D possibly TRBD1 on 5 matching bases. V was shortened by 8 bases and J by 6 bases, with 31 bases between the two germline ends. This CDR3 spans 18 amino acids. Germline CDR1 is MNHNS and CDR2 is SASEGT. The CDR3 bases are TGTGCCAGCGGAAAAATACTCATTGGACACTGGGCGGAGGATGGCTACACCTTC. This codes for CASGKILIGHWAEDGYTF.

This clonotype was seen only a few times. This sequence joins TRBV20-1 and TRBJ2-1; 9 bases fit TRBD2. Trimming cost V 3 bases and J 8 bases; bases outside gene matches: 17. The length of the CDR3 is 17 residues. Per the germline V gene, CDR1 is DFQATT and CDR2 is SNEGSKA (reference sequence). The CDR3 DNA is TGCAGTGCTAGTGGGATGGGGGCGGGGGGGAGGATCGATGAGCAGTTCTTC. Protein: CSASGMGAGGRIDEQFF.

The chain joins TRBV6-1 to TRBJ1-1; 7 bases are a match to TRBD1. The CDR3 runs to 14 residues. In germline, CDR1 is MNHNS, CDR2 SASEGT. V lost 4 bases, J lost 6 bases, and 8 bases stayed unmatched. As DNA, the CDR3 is TGTGCCAGCAGTGCCGTGGGACAGTACTCTGAAGCTTTCTTT. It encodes CASSAVGQYSEAFF.

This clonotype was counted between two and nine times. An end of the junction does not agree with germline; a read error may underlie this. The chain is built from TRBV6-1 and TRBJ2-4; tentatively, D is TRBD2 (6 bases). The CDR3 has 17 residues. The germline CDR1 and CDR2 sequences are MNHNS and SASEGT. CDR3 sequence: CASSQATGVRAKNIQYF. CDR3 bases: TGTGCCAGCAGTCAAGCGACGGGGGTCAGAGCCAAAAACATTCAGTACTTC.

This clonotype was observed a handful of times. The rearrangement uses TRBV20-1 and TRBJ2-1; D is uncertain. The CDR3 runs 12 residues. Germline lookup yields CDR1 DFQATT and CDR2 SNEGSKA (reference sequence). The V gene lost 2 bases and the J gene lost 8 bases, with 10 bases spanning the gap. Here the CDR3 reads CSARISRDEQFF. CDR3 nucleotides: TGCAGTGCTAGAATTAGCCGGGATGAGCAGTTCTTC.

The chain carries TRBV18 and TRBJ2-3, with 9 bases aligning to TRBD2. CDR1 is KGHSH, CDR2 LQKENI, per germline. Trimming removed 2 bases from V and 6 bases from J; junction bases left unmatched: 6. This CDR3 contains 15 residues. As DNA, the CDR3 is TGTGCCAGCTCACCAAGCGGGGGGAACTCGGATACGCAGTATTTT. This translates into CASSPSGGNSDTQYF.

For the CDR3, the DNA is TGCGCCAGCAGTGAGTCCGACAGGGGGCTTGGTGAGCAGTTCTTC. It is translated as CASSESDRGLGEQFF. V gene TRBV10-1 combines with J gene TRBJ2-1, with 10 bases aligning to TRBD1. The CDR3 sequence is 15 residues long. Germline lookup yields CDR1 WNHNN and CDR2 SYGVQD (reference sequence). The J segment lost 9 bases and the V segment lost 0 bases, leaving 5 bases of the junction unmatched.

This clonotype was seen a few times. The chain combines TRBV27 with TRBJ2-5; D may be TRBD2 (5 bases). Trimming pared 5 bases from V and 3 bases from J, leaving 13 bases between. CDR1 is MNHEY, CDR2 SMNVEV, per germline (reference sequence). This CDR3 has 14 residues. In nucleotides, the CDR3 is TGTGCCAGCAGTCCGAAAACCGGGGAAGAGACCCAGTACTTC. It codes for CASSPKTGEETQYF.

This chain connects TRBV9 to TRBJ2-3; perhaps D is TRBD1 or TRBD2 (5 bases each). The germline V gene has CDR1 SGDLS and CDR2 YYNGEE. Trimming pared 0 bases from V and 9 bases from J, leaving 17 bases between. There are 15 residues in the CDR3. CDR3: CASSVVEGSPGTQYF. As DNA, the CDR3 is TGTGCCAGCAGCGTAGTTGAGGGGTCCCCCGGGACGCAGTATTTT. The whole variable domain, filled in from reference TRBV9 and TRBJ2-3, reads DSGVTQTPKHLITATGQRVTLRCSPRSGDLSVYWYQQSLDQGLQFLIQYYNGEERAKGNILERFSAQQFPDLHSELNLSSLELGDSALYFCASSVVEGSPGTQYFGPGTRLTVL.

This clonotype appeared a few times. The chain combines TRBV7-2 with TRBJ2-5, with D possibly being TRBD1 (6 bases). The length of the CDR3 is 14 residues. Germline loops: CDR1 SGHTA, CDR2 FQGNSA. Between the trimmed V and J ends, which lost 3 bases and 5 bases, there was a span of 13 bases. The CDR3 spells CASSFQGTGETQYF. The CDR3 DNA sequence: TGTGCCAGCAGCTTCCAGGGGACGGGGGAGACCCAGTACTTC.

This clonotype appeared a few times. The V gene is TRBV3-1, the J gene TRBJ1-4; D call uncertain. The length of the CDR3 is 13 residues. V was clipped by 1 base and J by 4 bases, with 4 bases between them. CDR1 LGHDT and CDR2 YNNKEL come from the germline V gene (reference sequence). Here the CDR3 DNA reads TGTGCCAGCAGCCAAGGCGGTAATGAAAAACTGTTTTTT. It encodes CASSQGGNEKLFF.

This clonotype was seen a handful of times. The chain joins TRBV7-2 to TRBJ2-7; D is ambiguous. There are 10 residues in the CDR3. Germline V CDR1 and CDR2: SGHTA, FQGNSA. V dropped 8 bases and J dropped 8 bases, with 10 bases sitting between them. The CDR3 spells CASPQKKQYV. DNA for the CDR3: TGTGCCAGCCCCCAGAAGAAGCAGTACGTC.

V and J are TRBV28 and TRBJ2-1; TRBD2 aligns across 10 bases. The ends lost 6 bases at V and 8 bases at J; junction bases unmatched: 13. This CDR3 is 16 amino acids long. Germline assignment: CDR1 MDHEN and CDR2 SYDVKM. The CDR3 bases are TGTGCCAGCAGCACTCCCCAGCGGGGGGGGAGGGATGAGCAGTTCTTC. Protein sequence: CASSTPQRGGRDEQFF.

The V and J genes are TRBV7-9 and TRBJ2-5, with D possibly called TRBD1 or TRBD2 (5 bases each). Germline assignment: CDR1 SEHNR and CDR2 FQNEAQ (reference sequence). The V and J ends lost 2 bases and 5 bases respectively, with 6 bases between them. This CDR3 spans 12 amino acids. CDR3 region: CASSLWGETQYF. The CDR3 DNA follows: TGTGCCAGCAGCTTATGGGGGGAGACCCAGTACTTC.

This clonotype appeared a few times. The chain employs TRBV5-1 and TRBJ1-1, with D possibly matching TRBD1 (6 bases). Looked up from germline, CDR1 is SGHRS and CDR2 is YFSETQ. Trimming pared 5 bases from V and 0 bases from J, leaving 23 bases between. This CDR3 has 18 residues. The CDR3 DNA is TGCGCCAGCAGTCAACTCTACAGGGCCGGGGATATGAACACTGAAGCTTTCTTT. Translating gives CASSQLYRAGDMNTEAFF.